This is a list of T cell receptor beta chains from one sample in a study of cytomegalovirus exposure and HLA in healthy donors. Libraries were prepared by immunoSEQ multiplex PCR; TCRdb keeps only in-frame clonotypes and omits some of them. Among some 170,000 clones listed, about four fifths were seen once. The sequencing sample was made of PBMCs. These receptors came from a man in his thirties or forties in good health and CMV-seronegative. CDR3s include the opening cysteine and the closing phenylalanine or tryptophan. Fields, in order: D gene, V gene, J gene, clone size, CDR3 protein, CDR3 DNA. D genes are given only for firm matches. Some rows have no size entry. The others give once, few or many, or a class for an expanded clone.

>.|TRBV7-9|TRBJ2-5|.
CSSSSGSGSRETQYF
TGTTCCAGCAGCTCGGGGAGCGGGTCTCGAGAGACCCAGTACTTC
>.|TRBV6-1|TRBJ1-5|.
CASSSDSYQPQHF
TGTGCCAGCAGTTCCGACAGTTATCAGCCCCAGCATTTT
>TRBD1|TRBV9|TRBJ1-2|.
CASSVGGDRISNYGYTF
TGTGCCAGCAGCGTAGGAGGGGACAGAATTTCCAACTATGGCTACACCTTC
>TRBD1|TRBV5-4|TRBJ1-2|.
CASSLGPTGGRGYGYTF
TGTGCCAGCAGCTTGGGTCCGACAGGGGGCCGGGGGTATGGCTACACCTTC
>TRBD1|TRBV27|TRBJ2-1|few
CASSLSIPGTAKSNEQFF
TGTGCCAGCAGTCTTTCCATCCCCGGGACAGCGAAGTCCAATGAGCAGTTCTTC
>.|TRBV28|TRBJ1-2|.
CASSRDIFSYGYTF
TGTGCCAGCAGCCGTGACATCTTTTCCTATGGCTACACCTTC
>.|TRBV7-3|TRBJ2-1|once
CASSPGNEQFF
TGTGCCAGCAGCCCCGGGAATGAGCAGTTCTTC
>.|TRBV5-6|TRBJ1-2|.
CASSGAADYGYTF
TGTGCCAGCAGCGGGGCAGCCGACTATGGCTACACCTTC
>.|TRBV2|TRBJ2-5|.
CASSEMIGQQETQYF
TGTGCCAGCAGTGAGATGATTGGACAGCAAGAGACCCAGTACTTC
>.|TRBV5-6|TRBJ1-5|.
CASSFRNSQPNQPQHF
TGTGCCAGCAGCTTTCGGAACAGCCAACCCAATCAGCCCCAGCATTTT
>TRBD1|TRBV5-1|TRBJ2-7|.
CASRYPGQVYEQYF
TGCGCCAGCAGGTACCCGGGACAGGTCTACGAGCAGTACTTC
>TRBD1|TRBV7-9|TRBJ1-2|.
CASSLAPTGDYGYTF
TGTGCCAGCAGCCTAGCCCCCACAGGGGACTATGGCTACACCTTC
>.|TRBV7-9|TRBJ1-5|few
CASSLGGEGYQPQHF
TGTGCCAGCAGCTTAGGGGGGGAAGGGTATCAGCCCCAGCATTTT
>TRBD1|TRBV10-3|TRBJ1-2|.
CALNSRGDYGYTF
TGTGCCCTCAATTCCAGGGGGGACTATGGCTACACCTTC
>.|TRBV21-1|TRBJ2-5|.
CASSKGRGICDGDAGETQYF
TGTGCCAGCAGCAAAGGCCGAGGAATTTGCGACGGGGATGCGGGCGAGACCCAGTACTTC
>TRBD1|TRBV9|TRBJ2-7|.
CASSVAGQGYEQYF
TGTGCCAGCAGCGTAGCGGGACAGGGGTACGAGCAGTACTTC
>TRBD1|TRBV29-1|TRBJ1-1|.
CSAGQGAIGAFF
TGCAGCGCCGGACAGGGGGCAATCGGGGCTTTCTTT
>TRBD1|TRBV2|TRBJ1-1|.
CASRVGDRGWGTEAFF
TGTGCCAGCAGGGTAGGGGACAGGGGTTGGGGGACTGAAGCTTTCTTT
>.|TRBV4-1|TRBJ1-4|.
CASSQEAAGSTNEKLFF
TGCGCCAGCAGCCAAGAAGCCGCCGGGTCGACTAATGAAAAACTGTTTTTT
>TRBD2|TRBV7-3|TRBJ2-1|.
CASSSSRGVGEQFF
TGTGCCAGCAGCTCATCTCGGGGGGTAGGTGAGCAGTTCTTC
>.|TRBV5-1|TRBJ1-1|.
CASSSRVSEAFF
TGCGCCAGCAGCTCCAGGGTCTCTGAAGCTTTCTTT
>.|TRBV28|TRBJ2-7|.
CASSFPTGRFSYEQYF
TGTGCCAGCAGTTTCCCGACAGGGAGGTTCTCCTACGAGCAGTACTTC
>.|TRBV6-5|TRBJ1-2|few
CASSYRDNYGYTF
TGTGCCAGCAGTTATCGAGATAACTATGGCTACACCTTC
>.|TRBV20-1|TRBJ2-2|.
CSARRTGELFF
TGCAGTGCTAGGAGGACCGGGGAGCTGTTTTTT
>.|TRBV15|TRBJ1-5|.
CATSRVGARGHQPQHF
TGTGCCACCAGCAGAGTGGGGGCGAGGGGCCATCAGCCCCAGCATTTT
>TRBD2|TRBV2|TRBJ2-7|.
CATRTSLDEQYF
TGTGCCACCCGGACTAGCCTGGACGAGCAGTACTTC
>.|TRBV6-1|TRBJ2-1|.
CASSRQVYNEQFF
TGTGCCAGCAGTCGACAGGTGTACAATGAGCAGTTCTTC
>.|TRBV9|TRBJ1-5|once
CASSVDPTGNQPQHF
TGTGCCAGCAGCGTAGACCCAACTGGCAATCAGCCCCAGCATTTT
>.|TRBV6-1|TRBJ2-2|.
CASLGGANTGELFF
TGTGCCAGCCTCGGGGGTGCGAACACCGGGGAGCTGTTTTTT
>.|TRBV30|TRBJ1-1|few
CAWTPGNTEAFF
TGTGCCTGGACACCGGGGAACACTGAAGCTTTCTTT
>.|TRBV7-3|TRBJ1-1|once
CASSRNRVGVITEAFF
TGTGCCAGCAGTCGTAACAGGGTAGGGGTTATCACTGAAGCTTTCTTT
>.|TRBV23-1|TRBJ1-2|.
CASSQILGGPFINYGYTF
TGCGCCAGCAGTCAAATCCTTGGAGGGCCCTTTATTAACTATGGCTACACCTTC
>TRBD1|TRBV9|TRBJ2-3|.
CASSPRPGQGGDTQYF
TGTGCCAGCAGTCCGAGACCGGGACAGGGCGGGGATACGCAGTATTTT
>TRBD1|TRBV6-5|TRBJ1-3|.
CASSWTGDAGNTIYF
TGTGCCAGCAGTTGGACAGGGGATGCTGGAAACACCATATATTTT
>TRBD2|TRBV27|TRBJ2-1|.
CASSSLGLAGGNYNEQFF
TGTGCCAGCAGTTCCCTCGGACTAGCGGGAGGTAACTACAATGAGCAGTTCTTC
>TRBD1|TRBV7-3|TRBJ1-1|few
CASSSAGQKNTEAFF
TGTGCCAGCAGCTCCGCGGGACAGAAGAACACTGAAGCTTTCTTT
>.|TRBV15|TRBJ2-3|.
CATSGGPPSTDTQYF
TGTGCCACCAGCGGTGGGCCCCCGAGCACAGATACGCAGTATTTT
>.|TRBV2|TRBJ2-7|.
CASRRILGSSYEQYF
TGTGCCAGCAGGAGAATTCTAGGCAGTTCATACGAGCAGTACTTC
>.|TRBV11-2|TRBJ1-5|.
CASSSAALNQPQHF
TGTGCCAGCAGCTCCGCGGCCCTCAATCAGCCCCAGCATTTT
>TRBD2|TRBV5-6|TRBJ2-7|once
CASSFTSGVRYEQYF
TGTGCCAGCAGCTTTACTAGCGGGGTCCGCTACGAGCAGTACTTC
>.|TRBV7-3|TRBJ1-2|.
CASSSPRPNYGYTF
TGTGCCAGCAGCTCCCCGAGGCCTAACTATGGCTACACCTTC
>TRBD2|TRBV19|TRBJ2-3|.
CASSIAGTSATTDTQYF
TGTGCCAGTAGTATAGCAGGGACTAGCGCAACCACAGATACGCAGTATTTT
>TRBD2|TRBV6-1|TRBJ2-5|few
CASSELAGGQEAQYF
TGTGCCAGCAGTGAACTAGCGGGGGGGCAAGAGGCCCAGTACTTC
>.|TRBV6-1|TRBJ2-2|once
CASREGLSFTGELFF
TGTGCCAGCAGGGAGGGACTCTCTTTCACCGGGGAGCTGTTTTTT
>.|TRBV9|TRBJ2-1|.
CASSSRGDLQFF
TGTGCCAGCAGCTCCCGGGGAGACTTGCAGTTCTTC
>.|TRBV7-9|TRBJ2-3|.
CSSSPRTSPVGDTQYF
TGTTCCAGCAGCCCCCGCACTAGCCCCGTGGGAGATACGCAGTATTTT
>TRBD2|TRBV6-6|TRBJ2-7|.
CASSQTGLAVYEQYF
TGTGCCAGCAGTCAAACGGGACTAGCGGTATACGAGCAGTACTTC
>TRBD1|TRBV29-1|TRBJ1-2|.
CSAPHLQGINYGYTF
TGCAGCGCACCTCACCTACAGGGGATTAACTATGGCTACACCTTC
>.|TRBV6-6|TRBJ1-5|few
CASRGQGNQPQHF
TGTGCCAGCAGGGGGCAGGGCAATCAGCCCCAGCATTTT
>TRBD1|TRBV28|TRBJ1-2|.
CASRTQGAGYGYTF
TGTGCCAGCAGGACACAGGGGGCGGGCTATGGCTACACCTTC
>TRBD2|TRBV18|TRBJ2-1|few
CASTGLAGRDEQFF
TGTGCCAGCACCGGACTAGCGGGACGGGATGAGCAGTTCTTC
>TRBD2|TRBV9|TRBJ2-3|.
CASSPRAGPTDTQYF
TGTGCCAGCAGCCCCCGAGCGGGACCCACAGATACGCAGTATTTT
>.|TRBV7-9|TRBJ2-5|.
CASQRQKTQYF
TGTGCCAGTCAACGCCAGAAGACCCAGTACTTC
>.|TRBV19|TRBJ2-1|.
CASSIAGQKANEQFF
TGTGCCAGTAGTATAGCAGGTCAGAAGGCCAATGAGCAGTTCTTC
>.|TRBV6-5|TRBJ1-2|.
CASRLSGLRYGYTF
TGTGCCAGCAGACTCTCGGGACTCCGCTATGGCTACACCTTC
>.|TRBV4-1|TRBJ2-7|.
CASSQGPGQLPYEQYF
TGCGCCAGCAGCCAAGGCCCCGGACAGTTACCATACGAGCAGTACTTC
>.|TRBV27|TRBJ2-3|.
CASRIPSTDTQYF
TGTGCCAGCAGAATCCCTAGCACAGATACGCAGTATTTT
>.|TRBV30|TRBJ2-3|.
CAWSRKKLTDTQYF
TGTGCCTGGAGTAGGAAAAAGTTGACTGATACGCAGTATTTT
>TRBD1|TRBV12-5|TRBJ1-2|.
CASGAGGAHYGYTF
TGTGCTAGTGGGGCAGGGGGCGCCCACTATGGCTACACCTTC
>.|TRBV9|TRBJ1-5|.
CASSSSGRGNQPQHF
TGTGCCAGCAGCTCCTCGGGGAGAGGCAATCAGCCCCAGCATTTT